The 10 T cell receptor beta chains given below trace back to one sample, sequenced in a study of T-cell reconstitution after alpha-beta-depleted transplantation in children. As it was prepared, the TCRbeta library received unique molecular identifiers. One entry per CDR3 protein, called by TCRdb with MiXCR from the PCR reads. This table has 60,000 to 100,000 distinct CDR3 sequences, roughly 18% appearing once. This specimen was PBMCs, mostly from graft donor cells, taken 360 days after TCRalphabeta/CD19-depleted stem cell transplant. The source of these receptors is a male patient under 10 years old who had a stem cell transplant for acute lymphoblastic leukemia, so the T cells may come from the graft donor.

This clonotype showed up many times. This chain connects TRBV9 to TRBJ2-1; D gene uncertain. The V gene lost 4 bases and the J gene lost 8 bases, with 16 bases spanning the gap. This CDR3 has 14 amino acids. Germline V gives CDR1 SGDLS, CDR2 YYNGEE. In DNA form, the CDR3 reads TGTGCCAGCAGCCCGGACGCGAGAAGCGATGAGCAGTTCTTC. Translating gives CASSPDARSDEQFF.

The chain couples TRBV2 to TRBJ2-1; the D gene is possibly TRBD2 (5 bases). The germline CDR1 and CDR2 sequences are SNHLY and FYNNEI. The length of the CDR3 is 13 residues. V gave up 7 bases and J gave up 0 bases, with 7 bases separating them. CDR3 in DNA: TGTGCCAGCATGACTACCTCCTACAATGAGCAGTTCTTC. Translated: CASMTTSYNEQFF. Full variable domain (outside the CDR3, taken from reference TRBV2 and TRBJ2-1): EPEVTQTPSHQVTQMGQEVILRCVPISNHLYFYWYRQILGQKVEFLVSFYNNEISEKSEIFDDQFSVERPDGSNFTLKIRSTKLEDSAMYFCASMTTSYNEQFFGPGTRLTVL.

The rearrangement joins TRBV6-5 to TRBJ2-6; the D gene could be TRBD1 or TRBD2 (5 bases each). This CDR3 is built from 17 residues. In germline, CDR1 is MNHEY, CDR2 SVGAGI. Trimming removed 2 bases at V and 1 base at J, with 12 bases between. The CDR3 nucleotides are TGTGCCAGCAGTTACGGGGACCCGGGGTCTGGGGCCAACGTCCTGACTTTC. Its protein is CASSYGDPGSGANVLTF.

This clonotype was counted at least ten times. The rearrangement uses TRBV4-2 and TRBJ2-1; 8 bases are a match to TRBD1. CDR1 LGHNA and CDR2 YNFKEQ come from the germline V gene. The ends lost 1 base at V and 6 bases at J; junction bases unmatched: 8. The CDR3 is 16 residues long. DNA of the CDR3: TGTGCCAGCAGCCAAGTAAGTGGACAGGGAATCAATGAGCAGTTCTTC. Residues: CASSQVSGQGINEQFF.

This clonotype was counted a few times. The rearrangement links TRBV7-2 to TRBJ2-1; perhaps TRBD1 as D (6 bases). Per germline, CDR1 SGHTA and CDR2 FQGNSA. This CDR3 contains 14 residues. Trimming removed 3 bases from V and 5 bases from J, with 11 bases in between. CDR3: CASSLYRAHNEQFF. DNA for the CDR3: TGTGCCAGCAGCTTGTACAGGGCCCACAATGAGCAGTTCTTC.

This clonotype was counted ten times or more. The rearrangement joins TRBV4-2 to TRBJ2-3; 12 nucleotides align to TRBD2. This CDR3 comprises 16 residues. The junction had 9 bases not matched to a gene; V was cut back by 5 bases and J by 6 bases. Germline loops: CDR1 LGHNA, CDR2 YNFKEQ. The CDR3 sequence: CASSNRLAGGPDTQYF. CDR3 DNA: TGTGCCAGCAGCAATCGCCTAGCGGGAGGGCCTGATACGCAGTATTTT.

This chain links TRBV12-3 or TRBV12-4 with TRBJ2-1, with 11 bases fitting TRBD2. V was pared by 3 bases and J by 4 bases, with 8 bases of the junction left unmatched. CDR3 size: 17 residues. CDR3 in amino acids: CASSFVVAGGQYNEQFF. CDR3 nucleotides: TGTGCCAGCAGTTTCGTAGTAGCGGGAGGGCAGTACAATGAGCAGTTCTTC.

The rearrangement uses TRBV12-3 or TRBV12-4 and TRBJ2-7, with 8 bases identical to TRBD1. The CDR3 runs 13 residues. V shed 5 bases, J shed 2 bases, and the junction held 2 bases outside the gene matches. CDR3 region: CASSRTGPYEQYF. For the CDR3, the DNA is TGTGCCAGCAGTCGGACAGGGCCCTACGAGCAGTACTTC.

The chain has TRBV5-1 and TRBJ1-2; unclear D gene. Germline CDR1 SGHRS, CDR2 YFSETQ. The CDR3 has 14 residues. V was clipped by 4 bases and J by 5 bases, with 15 bases between them. For the CDR3, the DNA is TGCGCCAGCAGCCCGGACTTATTTCGGTATGGCTACACCTTC. It yields the protein CASSPDLFRYGYTF.

This clonotype occurred many times. The CDR3 region is CAWSVRGYQPDTQYF. In DNA, the CDR3 is TGTGCCTGGAGTGTACGGGGGTACCAACCAGATACGCAGTATTTT. The J gene is TRBJ2-3, the V gene TRBV30, with D maybe TRBD2 (6 bases). The CDR3 totals 15 residues. V gave up 0 bases and J gave up 4 bases, with 14 bases separating them. The germline V gene has CDR1 GTSNPN and CDR2 SVGIG (reference sequence).